The 22 T cell receptor beta chains below come from one sample, sequenced in a study of blood T cell repertoires in COVID-19. TCRdb keeps only in-frame clones here, not all; method: immunoSEQ multiplex PCR. The repertoire holds 200,000 or so clones, with around 85% as singletons. Sample: peripheral blood. These receptors were taken from a woman in her 70s with acute or convalescent COVID-19.

This sequence joins TRBV28 and TRBJ2-7; D is unclear. The CDR3 has 12 amino acids. The germline V and J ends were trimmed by 7 bases and 3 bases, with 10 bases remaining between them. CDR1 and CDR2 (germline): MDHEN, SYDVKM. CDR3 sequence (DNA): TGTGCCAGCATGTCGCGGTACTACGAGCAGTACTTC. Amino acids: CASMSRYYEQYF.

The chain has TRBV25-1 and TRBJ2-1; 8 bases match TRBD2. The CDR3 spans 12 residues. Germline CDR1 is MGHDK and CDR2 is SYGVNS. Germline trimming cut 4 bases from V and 15 bases from J; bases unmatched to any gene: 8. For the CDR3, the DNA is TGTGCCAGCAGTGCAGGCGGGGGGTACACGTTCTTC. Translated, it gives CASSAGGGYTFF.

This sequence joins TRBV5-1 and TRBJ2-2, with TRBD2 matching 13 bases. Germline CDR1 and CDR2: SGHRS and YFSETQ. Germline trimming cut 4 bases from V and 5 bases from J; bases unmatched to any gene: 5. The CDR3 extends over 16 amino acids. The CDR3 DNA follows: TGCGCCAGCAGCCCGAGGACTAGCGGGAGAACCGGGGAGCTGTTTTTT. Amino acids: CASSPRTSGRTGELFF.

The chain employs TRBV18 and TRBJ2-5; 12 positions agree with TRBD1. V trimming: 1 base; J trimming: 4 bases; junction bases outside the gene matches: 1. The CDR3 length is 15 residues. Germline V gene lookup returns CDR1 KGHSH and CDR2 LQKENI. The CDR3 here is CASSPRDRGRETQYF. In nucleotides, the CDR3 is TGTGCCAGCTCACCACGGGACAGGGGGCGAGAGACCCAGTACTTC.

This clone was found a few times. The V gene is TRBV6-5, the J gene TRBJ2-7, with D possibly TRBD1 on 6 matching bases. The V end lost 7 bases, the J end lost 3 bases, and 13 bases lay between the germline ends. Germline CDR1 is MNHEY and CDR2 is SVGAGI. This CDR3 is built from 13 residues. For the CDR3, the DNA is TGTGCCAGCATGGGGGACACTTACTACGAGCAGTACTTC. Protein product: CASMGDTYYEQYF.

The rearrangement links TRBV5-1 to TRBJ1-1, with 8 bases matching TRBD1. V lost 2 bases and J lost 0; bases outside the gene matches: 6. This CDR3 spans 16 amino acids. Germline V CDR1 and CDR2: SGHRS, YFSETQ. The CDR3 DNA follows: TGCGCCAGCAGCTTACGGGACAGGAGGCTGAACACTGAAGCTTTCTTT. It is translated as CASSLRDRRLNTEAFF.

This rearrangement joins TRBV19 to TRBJ2-2; 9 bases agree with TRBD1. The germline V gene encodes CDR1 LNHDA and CDR2 SQIVND (reference sequence). This CDR3 is built from 20 residues. J lost 1 base, V lost 4 bases, and 16 bases had no gene match. CDR3 sequence (DNA): TGTGCCAGTAGTACTAGGGGATGGGGGACAGGGAGGAGGAACACCGGGGAGCTGTTTTTT. Residues: CASSTRGWGTGRRNTGELFF.

The sample holds one count of this clone. The chain links TRBV19 to TRBJ2-7; 9 bases are shared with TRBD1. Germline assignment: CDR1 LNHDA and CDR2 SQIVND (reference sequence). This CDR3 is built from 15 residues. The junction had 10 bases not matched to a gene; V was cut back by 5 bases and J by 5 bases. CDR3 DNA: TGTGCCAGTAGTCGGAACAGGGGGCCCCCCAACGAGCAGTACTTC. Translation gives CASSRNRGPPNEQYF.

The chain employs TRBV12-5 and TRBJ2-3; 10 positions agree with TRBD1. The CDR3 spans 19 residues. Germline CDR1 is LGHNT and CDR2 is FRNRAP. V lost 2 bases and J lost 2; bases outside the gene matches: 13. The CDR3 bases are TGTGCTAGTGGTTTGCCGGCCAGGGGGACAGGGGTCATCACAGATACGCAGTATTTT. It translates to CASGLPARGTGVITDTQYF.

The V and J genes are TRBV7-9 and TRBJ2-1; TRBD2 matches 9 bases. CDR1 is SEHNR, CDR2 FQNEAQ, per germline (reference sequence). The CDR3 extends over 17 amino acids. V dropped 2 bases and J dropped 10; count of bases not matched to a gene: 15. As DNA, the CDR3 is TGTGCCAGCAGCTTAAGCGGGGGGCCGGGGTTTCGTGGCGAGCAGTTCTTC. This translates into CASSLSGGPGFRGEQFF.

The chain is built from TRBV28 and TRBJ2-7, with 12 positions matching TRBD2. The CDR3 extends over 16 amino acids. The germline V gene encodes CDR1 MDHEN and CDR2 SYDVKM. V lost 3 bases and J lost 0; bases outside the gene matches: 3. The CDR3 region has the DNA TGTGCCAGCAGTTTGGGGACTAGCGGGTACTCCTACGAGCAGTACTTC. Translated: CASSLGTSGYSYEQYF.

The chain uses TRBV5-4 and TRBJ1-4, with D maybe TRBD1 (6 bases). Germline CDR1 SGHNT, CDR2 YYREEE (reference sequence). CDR3 length: 15 residues. V lost 2 bases and J lost 2, with 10 bases in between. CDR3 sequence (DNA): TGTGCCAGCAGCTTCGGGGGGCCGACTAATGAAAAACTGTTTTTT. Residues: CASSFGGPTNEKLFF.

There are a few counts of this clone. The V gene is TRBV19, the J gene TRBJ2-5; TRBD1 aligns across 7 bases. With 9 bases clipped from V and 5 bases from J, the junction kept 6 bases outside the gene matches. The CDR3 is 12 amino acids. The germline gives CDR1 LNHDA, CDR2 SQIVND (reference sequence). The CDR3: CASSTGRETQYF. In nucleotides, the CDR3 is TGTGCCAGCTCGACAGGGCGGGAGACCCAGTACTTC.

This chain connects TRBV14 to TRBJ1-6; possible D gene TRBD1, 5 bases. The CDR3 length is 17 residues. V dropped 1 base and J dropped 7 bases, with 17 bases sitting between them. In germline, CDR1 is SGHDN, CDR2 FVKESK. The CDR3: CASSQALAGYKNSPLHF. The CDR3 bases are TGTGCCAGCAGCCAAGCGCTCGCAGGGTATAAAAATTCACCCCTCCACTTT.

This sequence joins TRBV10-3 and TRBJ2-4; tentative D call: TRBD1 (5 bases). The CDR3 is made up of 15 amino acids. Germline loops: CDR1 ENHRY, CDR2 SYGVKD. V dropped 0 bases and J dropped 3 bases, with 9 bases sitting between them. CDR3 sequence (DNA): TGTGCCATCAGTGAGTCGTGGACAAGCAAAAACATTCAGTACTTC. Protein sequence: CAISESWTSKNIQYF.

CDR3 in amino acids: CASSESGATNEKLFF. CDR3 coding DNA: TGCGCCAGCAGTGAGTCAGGGGCAACTAATGAAAAACTGTTTTTT. The V call is TRBV10-1, the J call TRBJ1-4; maybe TRBD1 (5 bases). Germline lookup yields CDR1 WNHNN and CDR2 SYGVQD (reference sequence). Deletions cut 0 bases from V and 0 bases from J, with 5 bases between. CDR3 length equals 15 residues.

The rearrangement links TRBV29-1 to TRBJ1-1; D is unresolved. V was shortened by 3 bases and J by 11 bases, with 10 bases between the two germline ends. CDR1 and CDR2 (germline): SQVTM, ANQGSEA. The CDR3 contains 10 residues. The CDR3 DNA is TGCAGCGTTGACCGAGGAAGGGCTTTCTTT. This gives the protein CSVDRGRAFF.

This clone was counted only a few times. This chain connects TRBV5-8 to TRBJ2-3, with TRBD2 matching over 7 bases. J lost 7 bases, V lost 6 bases, and 8 bases had no gene match. This CDR3 has 13 amino acids. Germline V gene sequence: CDR1 SGHTS, CDR2 YDEGEE. This CDR3 reads CASMVGRKYTQYF. The CDR3 DNA reads as TGTGCCAGCATGGTCGGGAGGAAGTATACGCAGTATTTT.

This clone turned up a few times. The rearrangement links TRBV10-2 to TRBJ2-7; D might be TRBD1 (6 bases). The CDR3 length is 13 residues. With 8 bases removed from V and 2 bases from J, the gap between germline ends came to 13 bases. CDR1 is WSHSY, CDR2 SAAADI, per germline. CDR3 sequence reads: CASGKGVTYEQYF. In DNA form, the CDR3 reads TGCGCCAGCGGGAAGGGGGTTACCTACGAGCAGTACTTC.

The V call is TRBV27, the J call TRBJ2-7; 8 bases line up with TRBD1. V dropped 5 bases and J dropped 9; count of bases not matched to a gene: 12. The CDR3 covers 14 residues. CDR1 and CDR2 from the germline V gene are MNHEY and SMNVEV (reference sequence). CDR3 amino acids: CASSPSGQAGWQYF. Here the CDR3 DNA reads TGTGCCAGCAGTCCATCGGGACAGGCTGGATGGCAGTACTTC.

This clone was recorded once. V and J are TRBV28 and TRBJ2-5; TRBD1 agrees at 7 bases. CDR1 and CDR2 (germline): MDHEN, SYDVKM. V shed 10 bases, J shed 10 bases, and the junction held 18 bases outside the gene matches. The CDR3 runs 14 residues. For the CDR3, the DNA is TGTGCCACCCGTACATATAGGGACAGCCCGCGCCAGTACTTC. Translating it yields CATRTYRDSPRQYF.

This chain links TRBV3-1 (or the pseudogene TRBV3-2) with TRBJ2-7; TRBD1 matches at 8 bases. The CDR3 is 14 residues long. Germline values: CDR1 LGHDT, CDR2 YNNKEL (reference sequence). Trimming cost V 6 bases and J 3 bases; bases outside gene matches: 7. For the CDR3, the DNA is TGTGCCAGCAGTGCCCCGGGACAGGTCTACGAGCAGTACTTC. Its translation is CASSAPGQVYEQYF.